Following are 27 T cell receptor beta chains from one sample sequenced in a study of post-analysis software for immune sequencing data (dated by TCRdb to the mid-2010s). Library preparation used PCR. The instrument given in TCRdb is Illumina HiSeq 2500. To reduce PCR and sequencing biases, unique molecular identifiers were incorporated into the TCR beta cDNA libraries. Using fastp trimming at Q25 and MiXCR clonotype assembly, TCRdb reanalyzed the public sequencing data and kept in-frame beta chains. Every entry covers one CDR3 protein and lists the most common genes and DNA from its rows. In all, the sample holds about 540,000 distinct CDR3 sequences, and around 34% of those were seen once. The ten largest clonotypes hold approximately 5.4% of the sample. Overall study results and their limits: Patients showed significantly higher frequencies than controls for a handful of TRBV segments, among them TRBV5-6, TRBV5-1 and TRBV20-1.

No cognate antigen is known for these TCRs. The sequenced material came from blood. The receptors derive from a girl under 18 with multiple sclerosis.

This clonotype was picked up a small number of times. CDR3 sequence (DNA): TGTGCCAGCAGCCTGACAGGGGTGGGGAATGAGCAGTTCTTC. Its translation: CASSLTGVGNEQFF. This sequence joins TRBV5-4 and TRBJ2-1; 8 positions agree with TRBD1. CDR3 size: 14 residues. V lost 4 bases, J lost 7 bases, and 7 bases stayed unmatched. Germline CDR1 is SGHNT and CDR2 is YYREEE (reference sequence).

The chain combines TRBV29-1 with TRBJ2-1; 8 bases are shared with TRBD1. The CDR3 is made up of 14 amino acids. The germline CDR1 and CDR2 sequences are SQVTM and ANQGSEA. V was pared by 7 bases and J by 0 bases, with 5 bases of the junction left unmatched. The CDR3 protein is CSAGQGSSYNEQFF. DNA for the CDR3: TGCAGCGCAGGACAGGGAAGCTCCTACAATGAGCAGTTCTTC.

With respect to this clonotype: The germline gene is not matched at one end of the junction; a read error may be the cause. The chain combines TRBV2 with TRBJ2-1; D gene ambiguous. CDR3 length: 11 amino acids. Germline V lookup: CDR1 SNHLY, CDR2 FYNNEI. The CDR3 loop reads CASREAWGQFF. CDR3 coding DNA: TGTGCCAGCAGGGAAGCATGGGGGCAGTTCTTC.

The chain joins TRBV3-1 to TRBJ1-1; D unclear. The CDR3 totals 18 residues. Germline lookup yields CDR1 LGHDT and CDR2 YNNKEL (reference sequence). Trimming left V 4 bases short and J 2 bases short, with 23 bases between. CDR3 residues: CASSPVYRRESVNTEAFF. CDR3 nucleotides: TGTGCCAGCAGCCCCGTTTATAGGAGGGAGAGTGTAAACACTGAAGCTTTCTTT. Full variable domain (missing parts from reference TRBV3-1 and TRBJ1-1): DTAVSQTPKYLVTQMGNDKSIKCEQNLGHDTMYWYKQDSKKFLKIMFSYNNKELIINETVPNRFSPKSPDKAHLNLHINSLELGDSAVYFCASSPVYRRESVNTEAFFGQGTRLTVV.

The chain couples TRBV15 to TRBJ2-4; 7 nucleotides line up with TRBD1. The J call may be faulty, since TRBJ2-5 better matches the DNA end. The CDR3 runs 16 residues. Germline V CDR1 and CDR2: LNHNV, YYDKDF (reference sequence). CDR3 loop: CATSTRVGGMRETQYF. The CDR3 coding sequence is TGTGCCACCAGCACCCGTGTAGGGGGCATGAGGGAGACCCAGTACTTC.

V is TRBV6-1 and J is TRBJ1-4; D remains ambiguous. CDR1 MNHNS and CDR2 SASEGT come from the germline V gene. The CDR3 sequence is 13 residues long. V lost 4 bases and J lost 5, with 8 bases in between. CDR3 sequence: CASSVSINEKLFF. The DNA of the CDR3 is TGTGCCAGCAGTGTATCGATCAATGAAAAACTGTTTTTT.

In this sample, this clonotype turned up many times. The rearrangement uses TRBV20-1 and TRBJ2-1; D remains unclear. The V and J ends lost 7 bases and 5 bases respectively, with 15 bases between them. CDR3 length equals 13 residues. The V gene's germline CDR1 is DFQATT and CDR2 SNEGSKA (reference sequence). The CDR3 nucleotides are TGCAGTGAGTTAGAGACCGCAAACAATGAGCAGTTCTTC. This gives the protein CSELETANNEQFF.

This rearrangement joins TRBV5-1 to TRBJ2-2, with D perhaps TRBD1 or TRBD2 (6 bases each). The germline gives CDR1 SGHRS, CDR2 YFSETQ. The CDR3 extends over 14 amino acids. Trimming took off 5 bases at V and 6 bases at J, with 14 bases between the two ends. Here the CDR3 reads CASSSDGGPGELFF. The CDR3 DNA follows: TGCGCCAGCAGTTCGGACGGGGGCCCCGGGGAGCTGTTTTTT.

This clonotype was seen a handful of times. The chain has TRBV28 and TRBJ2-4, with 8 bases matching TRBD1. Germline V gene lookup returns CDR1 MDHEN and CDR2 SYDVKM. V was pared by 5 bases and J by 2 bases, with 11 bases of the junction left unmatched. The CDR3 has 17 amino acids. The CDR3 spells CASSPNRGSKPKNIQYF. In DNA, the CDR3 is TGTGCCAGCAGTCCGAACAGGGGGTCGAAACCCAAAAACATTCAGTACTTC. Drawing the rest from reference TRBV28 and TRBJ2-4, the complete variable domain is DVKVTQSSRYLVKRTGEKVFLECVQDMDHENMFWYRQDPGLGLRLIYFSYDVKMKEKGDIPEGYSVSREKKERFSLILESASTNQTSMYLCASSPNRGSKPKNIQYFGAGTRLSVL.

This clonotype was seen more than once but under ten times. The gene calls are TRBV10-3 and TRBJ1-6; tentative D call: TRBD1 (6 bases). The CDR3 has 14 amino acids. Trimming removed 8 bases at V and 7 bases at J, with 15 bases between. Germline-derived CDR1 and CDR2 are ENHRY and SYGVKD. This CDR3 is CAIDWTEGNSPLHF. The CDR3, as DNA: TGTGCCATCGACTGGACAGAAGGGAATTCACCCCTCCACTTT.

This clonotype was picked up a small number of times. This chain connects TRBV5-1 to TRBJ2-1; D gene unclear. Trimming removed 5 bases from V and 1 base from J, with 10 bases in between. CDR3 length: 14 residues. The germline V gene encodes CDR1 SGHRS and CDR2 YFSETQ. The CDR3 protein is CASSEANSYNEQFF. The CDR3 DNA follows: TGCGCCAGCAGTGAGGCGAATTCCTACAATGAGCAGTTCTTC.

The sample holds a few counts of this clonotype. This chain connects TRBV14 to TRBJ2-7, with 9 bases lining up with TRBD1. The germline CDR1 and CDR2 sequences are SGHDN and FVKESK. After removal of 3 bases from V and 2 bases from J, the junction contained 2 bases not matched to a gene. This CDR3 contains 14 residues. The CDR3 loop is CASSHRTGAYEQYF. The CDR3 region has the DNA TGTGCCAGCAGCCACCGGACAGGGGCCTACGAGCAGTACTTC. Supplemented by reference TRBV14 and TRBJ2-7, the full variable domain reads EAGVTQFPSHSVIEKGQTVTLRCDPISGHDNLYWYRRVMGKEIKFLLHFVKESKQDESGMPNNRFLAERTGGTYSTLKVQPAELEDSGVYFCASSHRTGAYEQYFGPGTRLTVT.

This clonotype occurred a few times. The chain is built from TRBV5-1 and TRBJ2-1, with D possibly called TRBD1 or TRBD2 (5 bases each). Per germline, CDR1 SGHRS and CDR2 YFSETQ. This CDR3 spans 15 amino acids. V lost 0 bases and J lost 0, with 7 bases in between. The CDR3 region is CASSLVGRSYNEQFF. Here the CDR3 DNA reads TGCGCCAGCAGCTTGGTGGGACGCTCCTACAATGAGCAGTTCTTC.

This clonotype was counted only a few times. The chain combines TRBV20-1 with TRBJ2-3; 7 bases agree with TRBD2. V lost 1 base to trimming and J lost 0 bases; unmatched junction nucleotides: 13. The CDR3 spans 18 residues. CDR1 DFQATT and CDR2 SNEGSKA come from the germline V gene (reference sequence). This CDR3 reads CSARGGAYGGGSTDTQYF. In DNA, the CDR3 is TGCAGTGCTAGAGGGGGAGCCTACGGCGGGGGAAGCACAGATACGCAGTATTTT.

Here the CDR3 DNA reads TGTGCCAGCAGCCAAGTTGGAGGGGATTCGGGCATTCAGTACTTC. This translates into CASSQVGGDSGIQYF. The chain employs TRBV3-1 and TRBJ2-4; possible D gene TRBD2, 6 bases. CDR3 length: 15 amino acids. Trimming took 1 base from V and 9 from J, leaving 16 bases between them. Germline CDR1 LGHDT, CDR2 YNNKEL (reference sequence).

The chain recombines TRBV10-3 with TRBJ2-7, with 9 positions matching TRBD1. Per the germline V gene, CDR1 is ENHRY and CDR2 is SYGVKD. V lost 2 bases to trimming and J lost 7 bases; unmatched junction nucleotides: 12. The CDR3 is 16 residues long. The CDR3 bases are TGTGCCATCAGTGAGGGCCCGGGACAGGGTCGGGGTGAGCAGTACTTC. Encoded protein: CAISEGPGQGRGEQYF.

This clonotype was detected ten times or more. The chain has TRBV28 and TRBJ2-5; TRBD1 is a possible D gene (5 bases). The CDR3 contains 13 residues. Trimming stripped 3 bases from V and 0 bases from J, with 5 bases between. CDR1 is MDHEN, CDR2 SYDVKM, per germline. CDR3 amino acids: CASSLTDQETQYF. In nucleotides, the CDR3 is TGTGCCAGCAGTTTGACAGACCAAGAGACCCAGTACTTC. The whole variable domain, filled in from reference TRBV28 and TRBJ2-5, reads DVKVTQSSRYLVKRTGEKVFLECVQDMDHENMFWYRQDPGLGLRLIYFSYDVKMKEKGDIPEGYSVSREKKERFSLILESASTNQTSMYLCASSLTDQETQYFGPGTRLLVL.

This clonotype has a single count. The chain uses TRBV20-1 and TRBJ2-7; 9 nucleotides align to TRBD2. The DNA matches TRBJ2-5 better at its end, which makes the J call doubtful. Looked up from germline, CDR1 is DFQATT and CDR2 is SNEGSKA (reference sequence). The CDR3 runs to 13 residues. CDR3 amino acids: CSAGGGASETQYF. The CDR3 DNA follows: TGCAGTGCCGGCGGGGGGGCCTCGGAGACCCAGTACTTC.

The chain is built from TRBV7-9 and TRBJ1-6; TRBD1 matches 7 bases. The germline V gene encodes CDR1 SEHNR and CDR2 FQNEAQ (reference sequence). V gave up 5 bases and J gave up 9 bases; unmatched junction bases: 16. This CDR3 spans 17 amino acids. CDR3 bases: TGTGCCAGCAGCCGCGCACTACAGGGGAAAAGTAGTTCACCCCTCCACTTT. Its protein product is CASSRALQGKSSSPLHF. The full variable domain, with the rest looked up from reference TRBV7-9 and TRBJ1-6, is DTGVSQNPRHKITKRGQNVTFRCDPISEHNRLYWYRQTLGQGPEFLTYFQNEAQLEKSRLLSDRFSAERPKGSFSTLEIQRTEQGDSAMYLCASSRALQGKSSSPLHFGNGTRLTVT.

As to this clonotype: A read error may be the cause here, since a much bigger clone is one base away. The rearrangement joins TRBV20-1 to TRBJ2-5, with TRBD2 matching over 12 bases. The CDR3 is made up of 16 amino acids. From germline, CDR1 is DFQATT and CDR2 SNEGSKA (reference sequence). CDR3 region: CSARDAGLAGEETPYF. The CDR3 bases are TGCAGTGCTAGAGACGCGGGACTAGCGGGTGAAGAGACCCCGTACTTC.

The chain employs TRBV28 and TRBJ2-1, with 8 bases identical to TRBD2. After removal of 4 bases from V and 7 bases from J, the junction contained 3 bases not matched to a gene. Germline CDR1 and CDR2: MDHEN and SYDVKM. This CDR3 contains 13 residues. CDR3 region: CASSSGGRNEQFF. The CDR3, as DNA: TGTGCCAGCAGTTCGGGGGGGCGAAATGAGCAGTTCTTC.

The chain recombines TRBV7-2 with TRBJ2-6; D gene ambiguous. The ends were cut back, 5 bases at V and 0 bases at J, with 11 bases in the middle. Germline CDR1 and CDR2: SGHTA and FQGNSA. This CDR3 has 16 residues. The CDR3 nucleotides are TGTGCCAGCAGCCTCGACTCCAACTCTGGGGCCAACGTCCTGACTTTC. It specifies CASSLDSNSGANVLTF.

At least ten counts were recorded for this clonotype. This rearrangement joins TRBV7-2 to TRBJ2-7, with a tentative D call TRBD2 (7 bases). Germline-derived CDR1 and CDR2 are SGHTA and FQGNSA. V was clipped by 1 base and J by 3 bases, with 13 bases between them. CDR3 length equals 15 residues. CDR3 nucleotides: TGTGCCAGCAGCTTAGACGGGGGGCAACTCTACGAGCAGTACTTC. It codes for CASSLDGGQLYEQYF.

The CDR3 bases are TGTGCCAGCAGTGACGATAATGAGCAGTTCTTC. It is translated as CASSDDNEQFF. The chain uses TRBV6-4 and TRBJ2-1, with unresolved D. Trimming cost V 2 bases and J 7 bases, with 3 bases left between them. The CDR3 is made up of 11 amino acids. Looked up from germline, CDR1 is MRHNA and CDR2 is SNTAGT.

The chain couples TRBV11-2 to TRBJ2-1, with D possibly TRBD1 on 6 matching bases. Trimming cost V 5 bases and J 0 bases, with 14 bases left between them. Germline V lookup: CDR1 SGHAT, CDR2 FQNNGV. This CDR3 region has 16 residues. The CDR3: CASSHIRGSSYNEQFF. The CDR3 bases are TGTGCCAGCAGCCATATCAGGGGAAGCTCCTACAATGAGCAGTTCTTC.

The genes are TRBV7-9 and TRBJ1-1, with a possible D match to TRBD1 (5 bases). This CDR3 comprises 17 residues. The germline V gene has CDR1 SEHNR and CDR2 FQNEAQ (reference sequence). The V end lost 5 bases, the J end lost 1 base, and 20 bases lay between the germline ends. CDR3 in amino acids: CASSPAAGRDPNTEAFF. The CDR3 nucleotides read TGTGCCAGCAGCCCGGCGGCGGGGAGGGACCCGAACACTGAAGCTTTCTTT.

This clonotype was seen only a few times. The V call is TRBV13, the J call TRBJ2-7; TRBD1 matches 10 bases. This CDR3 has 15 amino acids. Trimming at V came to 5 bases and at J to 4 bases, leaving 8 bases not matched to a gene. Per germline, CDR1 PRHDT and CDR2 FYEKMQ (reference sequence). DNA for the CDR3: TGTGCCAGCAGCCGAGGGACAGGGGATGGGTACGAGCAGTACTTC. Translated: CASSRGTGDGYEQYF.